The present T cell receptor (beta chain) was sequenced within a study of blood T cells in healthy people across ages. A few counts support this clonotype. Losses at the gene ends were 6 bases for V and 6 bases for J; bases not matched to a gene: 17. The germline V gene encodes CDR1 MNHNS and CDR2 SASEGT. The CDR3 contains 17 residues. The second PCR ran about 6 to 12 cycles with a sample-barcoded 5' primer and J-beta primers. TCRdb called the 5' RACE reads again in MiXCR, with one record for every CDR3 protein. Here the sample spans around 870,000 distinct CDR3 sequences, more than 25% being singletons. Every donor contributed 8 to 10 milliliters of peripheral blood by blood draw.

The rearrangement uses TRBV6-1 and TRBJ2-3; the match to TRBD2 covers 8 bases. This receptor was taken from a woman of 80 years or more in good health. Sequences were obtained from blood. The CDR3 sequence: CASRHWVAGKSKDTQYF. DNA for the CDR3: TGTGCCAGCAGACATTGGGTAGCGGGGAAATCAAAGGATACGCAGTATTTT.